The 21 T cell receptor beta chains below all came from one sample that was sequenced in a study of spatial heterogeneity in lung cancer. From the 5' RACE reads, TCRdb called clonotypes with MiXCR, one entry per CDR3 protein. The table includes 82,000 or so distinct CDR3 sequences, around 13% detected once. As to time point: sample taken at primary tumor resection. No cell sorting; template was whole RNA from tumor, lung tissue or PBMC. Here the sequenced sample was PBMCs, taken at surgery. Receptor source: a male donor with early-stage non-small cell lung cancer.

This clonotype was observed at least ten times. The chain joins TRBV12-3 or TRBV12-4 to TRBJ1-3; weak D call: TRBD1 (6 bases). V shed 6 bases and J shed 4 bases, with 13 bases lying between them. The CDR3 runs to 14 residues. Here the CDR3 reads CASRIRGRGNTIYF. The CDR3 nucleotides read TGTGCCAGCAGGATCAGGGGACGGGGAAACACCATATATTTT.

CDR3 region: CASSEEGVGGDTQYF. The CDR3 coding sequence is TGTGCCAGCAGTGAAGAAGGGGTAGGAGGGGATACGCAGTATTTT. V usage is TRBV2 and J usage is TRBJ2-3, with D possibly being TRBD2 (6 bases). Germline V gene sequence: CDR1 SNHLY, CDR2 FYNNEI. Trimming removed 1 base at V and 6 bases at J, with 14 bases between. The CDR3 covers 15 residues.

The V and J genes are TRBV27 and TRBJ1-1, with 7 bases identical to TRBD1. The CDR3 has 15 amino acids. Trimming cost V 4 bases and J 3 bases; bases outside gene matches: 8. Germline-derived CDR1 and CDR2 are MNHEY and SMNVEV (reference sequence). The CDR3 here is CASSSRQGAYTEAFF. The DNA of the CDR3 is TGTGCCAGCAGTTCCCGACAGGGTGCTTACACTGAAGCTTTCTTT.

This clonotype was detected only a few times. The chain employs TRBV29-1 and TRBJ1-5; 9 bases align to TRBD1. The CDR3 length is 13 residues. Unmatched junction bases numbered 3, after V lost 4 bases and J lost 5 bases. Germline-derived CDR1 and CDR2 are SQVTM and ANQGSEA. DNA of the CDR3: TGCAGCGTTGGCCGGGACAGGGATCAGCCCCAGCATTTT. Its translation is CSVGRDRDQPQHF. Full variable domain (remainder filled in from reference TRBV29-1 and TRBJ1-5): SAVISQKPSRDICQRGTSLTIQCQVDSQVTMMFWYRQQPGQSLTLIATANQGSEATYESGFVIDKFPISRPNLTFSTLTVSNMSPEDSSIYLCSVGRDRDQPQHFGDGTRLSIL.

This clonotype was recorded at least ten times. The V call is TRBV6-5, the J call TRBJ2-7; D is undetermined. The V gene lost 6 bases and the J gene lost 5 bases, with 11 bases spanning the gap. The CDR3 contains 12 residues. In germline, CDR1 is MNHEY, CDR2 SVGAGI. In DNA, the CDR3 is TGTGCCAGCAGCTCCGGACGCCACGAGCAGTACTTC. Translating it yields CASSSGRHEQYF.

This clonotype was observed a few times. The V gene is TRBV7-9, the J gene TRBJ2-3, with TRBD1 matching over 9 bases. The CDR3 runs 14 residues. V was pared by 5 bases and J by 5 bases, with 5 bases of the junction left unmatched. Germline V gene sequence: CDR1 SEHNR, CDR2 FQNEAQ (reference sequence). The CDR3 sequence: CASSPTGGIDTQYF. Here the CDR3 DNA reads TGTGCCAGCAGCCCGACAGGGGGAATAGATACGCAGTATTTT.

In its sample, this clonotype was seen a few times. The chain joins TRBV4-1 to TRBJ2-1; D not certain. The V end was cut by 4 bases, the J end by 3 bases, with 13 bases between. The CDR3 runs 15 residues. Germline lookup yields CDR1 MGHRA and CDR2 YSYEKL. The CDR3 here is CASSPERYRYNEQFF. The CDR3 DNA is TGCGCCAGCAGCCCGGAGAGATACCGCTACAATGAGCAGTTCTTC.

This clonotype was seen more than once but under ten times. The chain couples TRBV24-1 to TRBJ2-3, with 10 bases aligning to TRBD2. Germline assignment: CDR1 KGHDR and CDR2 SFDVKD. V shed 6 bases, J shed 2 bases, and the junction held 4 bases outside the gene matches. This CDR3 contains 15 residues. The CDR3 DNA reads TGTGCCACCAGTCCTAGCGGGAGAGCCACAGATACGCAGTATTTT. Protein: CATSPSGRATDTQYF.

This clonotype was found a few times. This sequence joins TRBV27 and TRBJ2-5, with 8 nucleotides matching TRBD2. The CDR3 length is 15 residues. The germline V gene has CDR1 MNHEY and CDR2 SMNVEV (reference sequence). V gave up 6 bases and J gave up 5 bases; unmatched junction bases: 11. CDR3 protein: CASSSLQREYETQYF. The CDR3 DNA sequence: TGTGCCAGCAGCTCCCTTCAGCGGGAGTATGAGACCCAGTACTTC.

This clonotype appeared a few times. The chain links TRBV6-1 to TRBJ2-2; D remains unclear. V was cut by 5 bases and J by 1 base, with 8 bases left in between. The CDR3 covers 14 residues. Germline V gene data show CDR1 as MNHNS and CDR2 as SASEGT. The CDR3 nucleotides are TGTGCCAGCAGTCCCGCAAGGAACACCGGGGAGCTGTTTTTT. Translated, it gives CASSPARNTGELFF.

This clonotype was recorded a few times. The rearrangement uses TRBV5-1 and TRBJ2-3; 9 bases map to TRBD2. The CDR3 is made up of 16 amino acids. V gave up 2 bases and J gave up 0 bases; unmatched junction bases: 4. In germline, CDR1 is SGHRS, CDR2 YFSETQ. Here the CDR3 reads CASSFRLAESTDTQYF. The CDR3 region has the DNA TGCGCCAGCAGCTTCCGACTAGCGGAGAGCACAGATACGCAGTATTTT. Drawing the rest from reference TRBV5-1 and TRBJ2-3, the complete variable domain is KAGVTQTPRYLIKTRGQQVTLSCSPISGHRSVSWYQQTPGQGLQFLFEYFSETQRNKGNFPGRFSGRQFSNSRSEMNVSTLELGDSALYLCASSFRLAESTDTQYFGPGTRLTVL.

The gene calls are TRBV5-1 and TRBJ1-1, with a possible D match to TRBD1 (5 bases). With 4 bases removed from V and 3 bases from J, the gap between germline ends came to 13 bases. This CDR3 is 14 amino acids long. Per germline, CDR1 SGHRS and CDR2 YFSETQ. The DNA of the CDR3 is TGCGCCAGCAGCCCGCGAGCGGGGGACACTGAAGCTTTCTTT. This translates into CASSPRAGDTEAFF.

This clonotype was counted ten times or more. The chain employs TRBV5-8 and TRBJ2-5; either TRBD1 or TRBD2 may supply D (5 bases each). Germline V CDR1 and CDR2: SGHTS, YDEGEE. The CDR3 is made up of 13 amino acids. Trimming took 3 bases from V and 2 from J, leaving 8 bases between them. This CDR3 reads CASSWDGQETQYF. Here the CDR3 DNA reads TGTGCCAGCAGCTGGGACGGTCAAGAGACCCAGTACTTC.

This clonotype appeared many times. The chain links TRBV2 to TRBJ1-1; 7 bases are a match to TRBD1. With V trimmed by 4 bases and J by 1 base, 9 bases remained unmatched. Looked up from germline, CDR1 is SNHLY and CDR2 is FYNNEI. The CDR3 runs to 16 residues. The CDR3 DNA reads TGTGCCAGCAGTGGAACAGGGGCAGGGAAGAACACTGAAGCTTTCTTT. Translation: CASSGTGAGKNTEAFF. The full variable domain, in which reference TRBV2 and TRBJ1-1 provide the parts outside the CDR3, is EPEVTQTPSHQVTQMGQEVILRCVPISNHLYFYWYRQILGQKVEFLVSFYNNEISEKSEIFDDQFSVERPDGSNFTLKIRSTKLEDSAMYFCASSGTGAGKNTEAFFGQGTRLTVV.

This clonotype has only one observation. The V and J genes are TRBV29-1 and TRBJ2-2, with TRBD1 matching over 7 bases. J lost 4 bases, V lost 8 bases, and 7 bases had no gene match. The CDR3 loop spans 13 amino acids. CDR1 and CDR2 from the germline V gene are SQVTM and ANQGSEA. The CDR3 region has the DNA TGCAGCTTTCAGGACAGGTCCACCGGGGAGCTGTTTTTT. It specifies CSFQDRSTGELFF.

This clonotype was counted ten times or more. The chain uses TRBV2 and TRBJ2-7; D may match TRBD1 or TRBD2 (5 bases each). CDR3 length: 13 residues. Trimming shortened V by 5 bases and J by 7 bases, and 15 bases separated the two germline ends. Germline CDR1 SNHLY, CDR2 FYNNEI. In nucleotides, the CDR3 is TGTGCCAGCAGTTTGGGACGGTTGGAGGAGCAGTACTTC. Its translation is CASSLGRLEEQYF.

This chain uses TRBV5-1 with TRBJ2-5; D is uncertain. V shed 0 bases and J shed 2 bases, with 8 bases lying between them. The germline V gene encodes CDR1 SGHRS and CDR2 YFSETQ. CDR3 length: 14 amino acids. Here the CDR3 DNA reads TGCGCCAGCAGCTTGGAAGCCGGACAAGAGACCCAGTACTTC. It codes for CASSLEAGQETQYF. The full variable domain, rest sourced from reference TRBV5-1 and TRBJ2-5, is KAGVTQTPRYLIKTRGQQVTLSCSPISGHRSVSWYQQTPGQGLQFLFEYFSETQRNKGNFPGRFSGRQFSNSRSEMNVSTLELGDSALYLCASSLEAGQETQYFGPGTRLLVL.

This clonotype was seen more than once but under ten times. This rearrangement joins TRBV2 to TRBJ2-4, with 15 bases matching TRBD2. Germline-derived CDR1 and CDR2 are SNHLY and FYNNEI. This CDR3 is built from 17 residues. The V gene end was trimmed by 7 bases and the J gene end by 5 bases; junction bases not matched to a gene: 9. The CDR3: CASTWTSGGAGENIQYF. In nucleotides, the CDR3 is TGTGCCAGCACTTGGACTAGCGGGGGGGCTGGGGAAAACATTCAGTACTTC.

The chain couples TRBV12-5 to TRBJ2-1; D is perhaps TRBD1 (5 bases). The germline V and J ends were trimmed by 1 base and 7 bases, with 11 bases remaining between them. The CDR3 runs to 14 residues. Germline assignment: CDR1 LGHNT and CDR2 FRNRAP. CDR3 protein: CASGLETGRNEQFF. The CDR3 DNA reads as TGTGCTAGTGGTTTGGAAACAGGACGAAATGAGCAGTTCTTC.

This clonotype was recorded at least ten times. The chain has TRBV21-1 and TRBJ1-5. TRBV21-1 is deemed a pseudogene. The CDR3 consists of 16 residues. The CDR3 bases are TGTGCCAGCAGCAAAGCGGCAGAGGCCCTCAATCAGCCCCAGCATTTT. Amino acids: CASSKAAEALNQPQHF.

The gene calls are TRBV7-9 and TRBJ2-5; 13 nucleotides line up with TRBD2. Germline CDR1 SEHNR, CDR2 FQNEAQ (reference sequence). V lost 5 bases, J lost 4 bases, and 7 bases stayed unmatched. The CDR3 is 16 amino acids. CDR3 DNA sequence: TGTGCCAGCAGCCAAGGACTAGCGGGAGCGGGAGAGACCCAGTACTTC. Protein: CASSQGLAGAGETQYF.